This T cell receptor (beta chain) was recorded in a study of blood T cell repertoires in COVID-19. The method was immunoSEQ multiplex PCR; TCRdb's version includes in-frame clones alone and lacks a portion of them. The sample holds some 280,000 clones; about 82% are singletons and the top ten take approximately 4.1%. The germline gives CDR1 KGHSH, CDR2 LQKENI. The V and J ends lost 3 bases and 0 bases respectively, with 12 bases between them. The CDR3 extends over 16 amino acids. This TCR was recovered from a woman between 50 and 59 years old with active or convalescent COVID-19. The chain has TRBV18 and TRBJ1-3; possibly TRBD1 for D (6 bases). The material sequenced was peripheral blood. CDR3 residues: CASSPNQGNSGNTIYF. CDR3 sequence (DNA): TGTGCCAGCTCACCCAACCAGGGGAACTCTGGAAACACCATATATTTT.